This passage covers 7 T cell receptor beta chains from one sample sequenced in a study of blood T cell repertoires in COVID-19. Method: immunoSEQ multiplex PCR; TCRdb's copy keeps in-frame clones and lacks some. This table holds roughly 200,000 clones, 80% to 85% found once. The sample taken for sequencing was peripheral blood. The receptors derive from a woman aged 40 to 49 with COVID-19, enrolled during active disease.

The chain employs TRBV6-1 and TRBJ1-5; no firm D call. The CDR3 covers 13 residues. V was clipped by 3 bases and J by 4 bases, with 7 bases between them. In germline, CDR1 is MNHNS, CDR2 SASEGT. The CDR3 DNA reads TGTGCCAGCAGTGACCGGGTTAATCAGCCCCAGCATTTT. Protein product: CASSDRVNQPQHF.

The rearrangement joins TRBV29-1 to TRBJ2-5, with TRBD2 identical over 7 bases. CDR3 length: 18 amino acids. The germline CDR1 and CDR2 sequences are SQVTM and ANQGSEA. Trimming took 4 bases from V and 0 from J; bases not matched to a gene: 17. CDR3 region: CSVARSASGARYQETQYF. The CDR3 DNA reads as TGCAGCGTTGCCAGGTCGGCTAGCGGAGCGAGGTACCAAGAGACCCAGTACTTC. The full variable domain, completed using reference TRBV29-1 and TRBJ2-5, is SAVISQKPSRDICQRGTSLTIQCQVDSQVTMMFWYRQQPGQSLTLIATANQGSEATYESGFVIDKFPISRPNLTFSTLTVSNMSPEDSSIYLCSVARSASGARYQETQYFGPGTRLLVL.

The chain has TRBV6-5 and TRBJ1-6, with D unresolved. The length of the CDR3 is 15 residues. Per germline, CDR1 MNHEY and CDR2 SVGAGI. Trimming removed 6 bases at V and 9 bases at J, with 18 bases between. The CDR3 here is CASRSPGVRGSPLHF. The CDR3 nucleotides read TGTGCCAGCAGATCCCCCGGGGTACGTGGTTCACCCCTCCACTTT.

The gene calls are TRBV19 and TRBJ2-3, with TRBD2 identical over 12 bases. The CDR3 is made up of 15 amino acids. With V trimmed by 6 bases and J by 2 bases, 3 bases remained unmatched. CDR1 is LNHDA, CDR2 SQIVND, per germline (reference sequence). CDR3 sequence (DNA): TGTGCCAGTAGACTAGCGGGGGGCCCCACAGATACGCAGTATTTT. Protein product: CASRLAGGPTDTQYF.

In nucleotides, the CDR3 is TGTGCCAGCAGGAAGACAGGGACTGGAAACACCATATATTTT. The encoded protein is CASRKTGTGNTIYF. This rearrangement joins TRBV6-5 to TRBJ1-3; 7 positions agree with TRBD1. Germline CDR1 is MNHEY and CDR2 is SVGAGI. The junction had 4 bases not matched to a gene; V was cut back by 6 bases and J by 2 bases. This CDR3 has 14 residues.

The chain has TRBV10-1 and TRBJ1-2, with D perhaps matching TRBD1 (6 bases). Trimming removed 5 bases from V and 8 bases from J, with 15 bases in between. Germline-derived CDR1 and CDR2 are WNHNN and SYGVQD (reference sequence). The CDR3 has 13 amino acids. CDR3 residues: CASSPTGGDGYTF. The CDR3 DNA reads TGCGCCAGCAGTCCGACAGGAGGAGACGGCTACACCTTC.

The chain joins TRBV2 to TRBJ1-4, with 9 bases that match TRBD1. The trim removed 7 bases at V and 8 bases at J, leaving 14 bases unmatched. The germline V gene has CDR1 SNHLY and CDR2 FYNNEI. The CDR3 contains 16 residues. This CDR3 is CASTLQKGQGREKLFF. CDR3 sequence (DNA): TGTGCCAGCACCCTTCAAAAGGGACAGGGTAGGGAAAAACTGTTTTTT.